One and the same sample provided the 30 T cell receptor beta chains below, sequenced in a study of T cells after yellow fever vaccination. TCRdb re-called the 5' RACE reads with MiXCR, one entry per CDR3 protein. The table has 100,000 to 150,000 distinct CDR3 sequences, 13% to 15% seen once. Sequenced material: CD8+ T cells sorted from PBMCs, taken 5 days after the yellow fever booster vaccination. The receptors derive from a man younger than 30 who received the YFV17D yellow fever vaccine.

The V gene is TRBV12-3 or TRBV12-4, the J gene TRBJ2-1; tentatively, D is TRBD2 (6 bases). The CDR3 sequence is 12 residues long. V shed 7 bases and J shed 7 bases, with 11 bases lying between them. CDR3 amino acids: CASKAGRNEQFF. The CDR3, as DNA: TGTGCCAGCAAGGCAGGGAGGAATGAGCAGTTCTTC.

This clonotype showed up just a few times. V usage is TRBV7-9 and J usage is TRBJ2-7; D remains ambiguous. CDR3 size: 14 residues. CDR1 is SEHNR, CDR2 FQNEAQ, per germline (reference sequence). Deletions cut 5 bases from V and 3 bases from J, with 14 bases between. The CDR3: CASSDSRTGYEQYV. The CDR3 region has the DNA TGTGCCAGCAGCGACTCTAGGACGGGCTACGAGCAGTACGTC.

Only a few counts were recorded for this clonotype. The V call is TRBV27, the J call TRBJ2-7, with D uncertain. This CDR3 comprises 14 residues. Trimming shortened V by 2 bases and J by 0 bases, and 8 bases separated the two germline ends. Germline lookup yields CDR1 MNHEY and CDR2 SMNVEV (reference sequence). The CDR3 sequence is CASSLVGTSYEQYF. CDR3 DNA sequence: TGTGCCAGCAGTTTAGTTGGCACCTCCTACGAGCAGTACTTC.

The chain carries TRBV7-9 and TRBJ2-1, with D maybe TRBD1 (5 bases). The CDR3 is 12 residues long. Per germline, CDR1 SEHNR and CDR2 FQNEAQ (reference sequence). Trimming shortened V by 5 bases and J by 9 bases, and 11 bases separated the two germline ends. The CDR3 bases are TGTGCCAGCAGCCCCTGGGGCGGTGAGCAGTTCTTC. Translation: CASSPWGGEQFF.

This clonotype was seen a handful of times. The chain links TRBV7-2 to TRBJ2-4; TRBD2 matches at 7 bases. Germline CDR1 and CDR2: SGHTA and FQGNSA. V was pared by 0 bases and J by 4 bases, with 3 bases of the junction left unmatched. The CDR3 sequence is 15 residues long. The CDR3 loop is CASSLAGTKKNIQYF. The DNA for the CDR3 is TGTGCCAGCAGCTTAGCCGGGACTAAAAAAAACATTCAGTACTTC.

The chain uses TRBV3-1 and TRBJ2-3; perhaps TRBD2 as D (6 bases). The V gene lost 0 bases and the J gene lost 1 base, with 8 bases spanning the gap. Germline V gene data show CDR1 as LGHDT and CDR2 as YNNKEL (reference sequence). The CDR3 has 15 residues. Here the CDR3 reads CASSQDGGGTDTQYF. The CDR3 nucleotides read TGTGCCAGCAGCCAAGATGGCGGGGGCACAGATACGCAGTATTTT.

The chain is built from TRBV14 and TRBJ2-2; 13 bases match TRBD2. This CDR3 spans 17 amino acids. Germline V gives CDR1 SGHDN, CDR2 FVKESK. V was clipped by 3 bases and J by 4 bases; unmatched bases: 5. The CDR3 region is CASSHTRTSGGTGELFF. DNA for the CDR3: TGTGCCAGCAGCCACACGAGGACTAGCGGGGGCACCGGGGAGCTGTTTTTT.

J is TRBJ1-2 and V is TRBV6-2 or TRBV6-3, with TRBD1 as a possible D gene (5 bases). The CDR3 runs to 12 residues. V lost 3 bases and J lost 8, with 10 bases in between. Germline assignment: CDR1 MNHEY and CDR2 SVGEGT. As DNA, the CDR3 is TGTGCCAGCAGTTATGTACAGGCCGGCTACACCTTC. This encodes CASSYVQAGYTF.

V gene TRBV6-2 or TRBV6-3 combines with J gene TRBJ2-5; TRBD1 matches 8 bases. CDR3 length: 11 residues. CDR1 is MNHEY and CDR2 is SVGEGT in the germline V gene. Trimming at V came to 7 bases and at J to 7 bases, leaving 2 bases not matched to a gene. The CDR3 DNA reads TGTGCCAGCAACAGGGGGGTGACCCAGTACTTC. Translating gives CASNRGVTQYF.

This clonotype showed up many times. The genes are TRBV7-6 and TRBJ2-1, with D perhaps matching TRBD1 (5 bases). Germline loops: CDR1 SGHVS, CDR2 FNYEAQ. The CDR3 has 16 amino acids. V lost 5 bases and J lost 3, with 17 bases in between. CDR3 sequence reads: CASSPYSGYGYNEQFF. The CDR3 bases are TGTGCCAGCAGCCCGTACTCAGGGTACGGCTACAATGAGCAGTTCTTC.

About this clonotype: Germline is not matched at one junction end, which may reflect a read error. The chain employs TRBV9 and TRBJ2-7; 12 bases are shared with TRBD1. The length of the CDR3 is 16 residues. CDR1 and CDR2 (germline): SGDLS, YYNGEE. This chain's CDR3 is CASSVGGTGGAYFLDF. In DNA form, the CDR3 reads TGTGCCAGCAGCGTAGGAGGGACAGGGGGCGCTTATTTTTTGGACTTC.

This clonotype occurred many times. The chain recombines TRBV15 with TRBJ2-1; TRBD2 matches 10 bases. The ends lost 1 base at V and 6 bases at J; junction bases unmatched: 6. Germline CDR1 is LNHNV and CDR2 is YYDKDF (reference sequence). The CDR3 is 16 amino acids. The chain's CDR3 is CATSRGDTSGANEQFF. CDR3 bases: TGTGCCACCAGCAGAGGGGACACTAGCGGGGCCAATGAGCAGTTCTTC.

This clonotype was detected a few times. This rearrangement joins TRBV3-2 to TRBJ2-7; the D call in the table, TRBD1, was not verified against the DNA. TRBV3-2 is termed a pseudogene. The CDR3 is 17 residues long. This chain's CDR3 is CASRRKSRGGTVYEQYF. For the CDR3, the DNA is TGTGCCAGCAGGCGAAAATCACGGGGGGGGACGGTGTACGAGCAGTACTTC.

The genes are TRBV4-1 and TRBJ2-2; D remains ambiguous. The V gene's germline CDR1 is MGHRA and CDR2 YSYEKL. The CDR3 contains 14 residues. Trimming took off 4 bases at V and 5 bases at J, with 11 bases between the two ends. The CDR3 sequence: CASSPARLTGELFF. The CDR3 coding sequence is TGCGCCAGCAGCCCCGCCCGATTGACCGGGGAGCTGTTTTTT.

J is TRBJ1-2 and V is TRBV12-3 or TRBV12-4; no clear D. The germline V and J ends were trimmed by 2 bases and 0 bases, with 4 bases remaining between them. The CDR3 runs 13 residues. The chain's CDR3 is CASSLSANYGYTF. CDR3 nucleotides: TGTGCCAGCAGTTTATCGGCTAACTATGGCTACACCTTC.

Here the CDR3 reads CASSFSYEQYV. The DNA for the CDR3 is TGTGCCAGCAGCTTCTCCTACGAGCAGTACGTC. V and J are TRBV5-4 and TRBJ2-7, with D hard to call. This CDR3 is 11 amino acids long. V was cut by 2 bases and J by 0 bases, with 0 bases left in between. CDR1 and CDR2 from the germline V gene are SGHNT and YYREEE (reference sequence).

Comments on this clonotype: At one end the junction does not follow the germline gene, possibly because of a read error. This chain joins TRBV29-1 and TRBJ1-1; 7 bases map to TRBD1. This CDR3 is 11 amino acids long. Germline V gene sequence: CDR1 SQVTM, CDR2 ANQGSEA. DNA of the CDR3: TGCAGCGTTGAAGATCAGGGGGGAGAGGGTTTT. Its translation: CSVEDQGGEGF.

This clonotype was recorded a few times. This chain links TRBV7-6 with TRBJ1-1, with no clear D. Germline V gene lookup returns CDR1 SGHVS and CDR2 FNYEAQ. V lost 5 bases to trimming and J lost 1 base, with 5 bases between them. This CDR3 is 12 amino acids long. The CDR3 region is CASSPWNTEAFF. The CDR3, as DNA: TGTGCCAGCAGCCCGTGGAACACTGAAGCTTTCTTT. Variable domain in full (rest from reference TRBV7-6 and TRBJ1-1): GAGVSQSPRYKVTKRGQDVALRCDPISGHVSLYWYRQALGQGPEFLTYFNYEAQQDKSGLPNDRFSAERPEGSISTLTIQRTEQRDSAMYRCASSPWNTEAFFGQGTRLTVV.

There are a few counts of this clonotype. The chain carries TRBV6-5 and TRBJ1-5, with D hard to call. Deletions cut 0 bases from V and 9 bases from J, with 9 bases between. The CDR3 contains 13 residues. Germline lookup yields CDR1 MNHEY and CDR2 SVGAGI. CDR3 sequence reads: CASSYSREGPQHF. The CDR3 nucleotides are TGTGCCAGCAGTTACTCTCGGGAGGGGCCCCAGCATTTT.

This clonotype was seen repeatedly, ten times or more. V usage is TRBV30 and J usage is TRBJ2-1; D is undetermined. In germline, CDR1 is GTSNPN, CDR2 SVGIG (reference sequence). With 2 bases removed from V and 7 bases from J, the gap between germline ends came to 12 bases. The CDR3 runs to 13 residues. This chain's CDR3 is CAWSSSSINEQFF. Here the CDR3 DNA reads TGTGCCTGGAGTTCAAGTAGTATAAATGAGCAGTTCTTC. The whole variable domain, remainder taken from reference TRBV30 and TRBJ2-1, is SQTIHQWPATLVQPVGSPLSLECTVEGTSNPNLYWYRQAAGRGLQLLFYSVGIGQISSEVPQNLSASRPQDRQFILSSKKLLLSDSGFYLCAWSSSSINEQFFGPGTRLTVL.

This clonotype was seen more than once but under ten times. The chain links TRBV27 to TRBJ2-1, with 8 bases aligning to TRBD1. In germline, CDR1 is MNHEY, CDR2 SMNVEV (reference sequence). This CDR3 has 14 residues. J was trimmed by 6 bases and V by 5 bases; bases with no gene match: 6. CDR3 loop: CASSRATGVNEQFF. The CDR3 DNA reads TGTGCCAGCAGTCGAGCGACAGGGGTCAATGAGCAGTTCTTC.

CDR3 protein: CSVQVLNEQFF. The CDR3, as DNA: TGCAGCGTTCAGGTGCTCAATGAGCAGTTCTTC. The genes are TRBV29-1 and TRBJ2-1; D remains unclear. The CDR3 is 11 residues long. Trimming left V 5 bases short and J 6 bases short, with 8 bases between. CDR1 and CDR2 (germline): SQVTM, ANQGSEA.

This clonotype was counted only a few times. V and J are TRBV27 and TRBJ2-1; the D gene is possibly TRBD1 (6 bases). There are 15 residues in the CDR3. Trimming left V 4 bases short and J 4 bases short, with 14 bases between. CDR1 is MNHEY, CDR2 SMNVEV, per germline (reference sequence). CDR3 residues: CASSSTPDSYNEQFF. In DNA, the CDR3 is TGTGCCAGCAGTTCAACGCCGGACAGTTACAATGAGCAGTTCTTC.

Concerning this clonotype itself: A read error may account for a junction end that differs from germline. The V call is TRBV20-1, the J call TRBJ2-5, with unresolved D. The CDR3 runs 13 residues. From germline, CDR1 is DFQATT and CDR2 SNEGSKA (reference sequence). The CDR3 nucleotides read TGCAGTGGTAGAGGAGCGCACCAAGAGACCCAGTACTTC. This encodes CSGRGAHQETQYF.

The chain carries TRBV6-2 or TRBV6-3 and TRBJ2-1; D is ambiguous. V lost 6 bases, J lost 0 bases, and 12 bases lay in between. Germline CDR1 reads MNHEY; CDR2 reads SVGEGT. The CDR3 is 15 residues long. The CDR3 sequence is CASRPALSSYNEQFF. In nucleotides, the CDR3 is TGTGCCAGCAGACCCGCACTTAGCTCCTACAATGAGCAGTTCTTC.

This clonotype was detected only a few times. For the CDR3, the DNA is TGCGCCAGCACCGAAGGTGCGGGGGGCCTTTACAATGAGCAGTTCTTC. As protein: CASTEGAGGLYNEQFF. The chain has TRBV5-1 and TRBJ2-1; 8 positions agree with TRBD2. In germline, CDR1 is SGHRS, CDR2 YFSETQ. Trimming took 6 bases from V and 4 from J; bases not matched to a gene: 12. The CDR3 has 16 residues. Looking up the rest from reference TRBV5-1 and TRBJ2-1 gives the full variable domain: KAGVTQTPRYLIKTRGQQVTLSCSPISGHRSVSWYQQTPGQGLQFLFEYFSETQRNKGNFPGRFSGRQFSNSRSEMNVSTLELGDSALYLCASTEGAGGLYNEQFFGPGTRLTVL.

The genes are TRBV5-5 and TRBJ2-5; the D is unclear. Trimming pared 0 bases from V and 5 bases from J, leaving 8 bases between. Germline V CDR1 and CDR2: SGHKS, YYEKEE (reference sequence). The CDR3 contains 13 residues. The CDR3 spells CASSLERRETQYF. CDR3 sequence (DNA): TGTGCCAGCAGCTTGGAAAGAAGGGAGACCCAGTACTTC.

The chain employs TRBV4-1 and TRBJ1-2; 10 bases fit TRBD1. This CDR3 contains 15 residues. Germline values: CDR1 MGHRA, CDR2 YSYEKL. The J segment lost 4 bases and the V segment lost 2 bases, leaving 4 bases of the junction unmatched. CDR3 region: CASSQYRQGAYGYTF. For the CDR3, the DNA is TGCGCCAGCAGCCAATATAGACAGGGGGCCTATGGCTACACCTTC.

The chain has TRBV5-6 and TRBJ1-2; D is unresolved. V lost 7 bases, J lost 4 bases, and 14 bases lay in between. Germline values: CDR1 SGHDT, CDR2 YYEEEE. The CDR3 spans 13 residues. CDR3 loop: CASSGRTPYGYTF. The CDR3 DNA reads TGTGCCAGCTCCGGGCGGACCCCCTATGGCTACACCTTC.

This clonotype was counted a few times. The V and J genes are TRBV5-6 and TRBJ2-5; TRBD2 might be the D (5 bases). CDR3 length equals 12 residues. The V end lost 4 bases, the J end lost 5 bases, and 9 bases lay between the germline ends. CDR1 is SGHDT, CDR2 YYEEEE, per germline. Here the CDR3 DNA reads TGTGCCAGCAGCCAGCGGTTGGAGACCCAGTACTTC. Its protein product is CASSQRLETQYF. Drawing the rest from reference TRBV5-6 and TRBJ2-5, the complete variable domain is DAGVTQSPTHLIKTRGQQVTLRCSPKSGHDTVSWYQQALGQGPQFIFQYYEEEERQRGNFPDRFSGHQFPNYSSELNVNALLLGDSALYLCASSQRLETQYFGPGTRLLVL.